This entry lists 10 T cell receptor beta chains sequenced from one sample in a study of identical twins. TCRdb re-analysed the 5' RACE reads in MiXCR, keeping a single row per CDR3 protein. Here the sample spans 1.5 million to 2 million distinct CDR3 sequences, 32% being singletons. Input material: cord blood. The source is a newborn girl in good health.

This clonotype was picked up a small number of times. CDR3 sequence (DNA): TGCAGTGCTACGAGAGGCCAGTATGGCTACACCTTC. Amino acid sequence: CSATRGQYGYTF. This chain connects TRBV20-1 to TRBJ1-2; D is unclear. This CDR3 has 12 residues. V lost 4 bases and J 5 bases, leaving 11 bases between the germline ends. Looked up from germline, CDR1 is DFQATT and CDR2 is SNEGSKA (reference sequence).

The V and J genes are TRBV3-1 and TRBJ2-1; 8 bases are shared with TRBD2. V shed 1 base, J shed 7 bases, and the junction held 9 bases outside the gene matches. The CDR3 is 16 residues long. Per the germline V gene, CDR1 is LGHDT and CDR2 is YNNKEL (reference sequence). CDR3 DNA sequence: TGTGCCAGCAGCCAAGTTCGGGGGGGGCTTTCGAATGAGCAGTTCTTC. Residues: CASSQVRGGLSNEQFF.

This clonotype has ten or more counts. CDR3 nucleotides: TGTGCCAGCAGCTTACGTCCCGGCTCTAGCACAGATACGCAGTATTTT. Translating gives CASSLRPGSSTDTQYF. V usage is TRBV7-9 and J usage is TRBJ2-3; D is unclear. Between the trimmed V and J ends, which lost 2 bases and 0 bases, there was a span of 12 bases. The germline CDR1 and CDR2 sequences are SEHNR and FQNEAQ (reference sequence). The CDR3 runs to 16 residues.

This clonotype was picked up a small number of times. The chain recombines TRBV10-3 with TRBJ1-1, with a possible D match to TRBD1 (5 bases). The CDR3 covers 17 residues. Germline V gene sequence: CDR1 ENHRY, CDR2 SYGVKD. With 5 bases removed from V and 1 base from J, the gap between germline ends came to 20 bases. The CDR3: CAISPARQGAGNTEAFF. DNA for the CDR3: TGTGCCATCAGTCCCGCCCGCCAGGGAGCGGGGAACACTGAAGCTTTCTTT.

The chain carries TRBV6-4 and TRBJ2-4; TRBD1 aligns across 9 bases. Trimming removed 4 bases from V and 15 bases from J; junction bases left unmatched: 7. The germline V gene encodes CDR1 MRHNA and CDR2 SNTAGT. The CDR3 has 12 residues. Here the CDR3 reads CASSVTGTGWYF. CDR3 DNA sequence: TGTGCCAGCAGTGTTACCGGGACAGGGTGGTACTTC.

This clonotype was counted a few times. The DNA of the CDR3 is TGTGCCACCAGCAGAGATATGCGGGAGGGGACAGATACGCAGTATTTT. Residues: CATSRDMREGTDTQYF. The V gene is TRBV15, the J gene TRBJ2-3; 9 nucleotides agree with TRBD2. With V trimmed by 0 bases and J by 3 bases, 4 bases remained unmatched. The CDR3 length is 16 residues. Germline CDR1 and CDR2: LNHNV and YYDKDF (reference sequence).

V gene TRBV7-8 combines with J gene TRBJ2-7; D uncertain. Trimming took off 6 bases at V and 3 bases at J, with 18 bases between the two ends. The CDR3 has 15 amino acids. Looked up from germline, CDR1 is SGHVS and CDR2 is FQNEAQ. The CDR3 here is CASRSDSAAIYEQYF. The CDR3 nucleotides read TGTGCCAGCAGGTCTGACTCGGCAGCCATCTACGAGCAGTACTTC. Together with reference TRBV7-8 and TRBJ2-7, the CDR3 gives the full variable domain: GAGVSQSPRYKVAKRGQDVALRCDPISGHVSLFWYQQALGQGPEFLTYFQNEAQLDKSGLPSDRFFAERPEGSVSTLKIQRTQQEDSAVYLCASRSDSAAIYEQYFGPGTRLTVT.

Here the CDR3 reads CASSLEDRDPYGYTF. The DNA of the CDR3 is TGTGCCAGCAGTCTTGAAGACAGGGACCCTTATGGCTACACCTTC. V usage is TRBV6-6 and J usage is TRBJ1-2; 7 bases align to TRBD1. Germline CDR1 and CDR2: MNHNY and SVGAGI (reference sequence). This CDR3 is 15 amino acids long. V was pared by 5 bases and J by 5 bases, with 11 bases of the junction left unmatched.

The J gene is TRBJ2-7, the V gene TRBV20-1; 9 bases agree with TRBD2. This CDR3 comprises 14 residues. Germline V gene sequence: CDR1 DFQATT, CDR2 SNEGSKA (reference sequence). J gave up 4 bases and V 7 bases, and 11 bases lay outside the gene matches. The CDR3 region is CSVGIAGEEYEQYF. CDR3 DNA: TGCAGTGTCGGGATAGCGGGAGAGGAGTACGAGCAGTACTTC.

This clonotype appeared a few times. V is TRBV4-1 and J is TRBJ1-1; a weak D match, TRBD1 (5 bases). The CDR3 has 15 amino acids. Germline values: CDR1 MGHRA, CDR2 YSYEKL. V gave up 0 bases and J gave up 6 bases, with 14 bases separating them. The CDR3 is CASSQDGFGDAEAFF. In DNA, the CDR3 is TGCGCCAGCAGCCAAGATGGTTTCGGGGACGCTGAAGCTTTCTTT.